The T cell receptor (beta chain) under discussion was sequenced for a study of OX40 agonist ivuxolimab in advanced cancers. Germline V gene lookup returns CDR1 WNHNN and CDR2 SYGVQD (reference sequence). The CDR3 length is 13 residues. Trimming took 4 bases from V and 6 from J, leaving 10 bases between them. Libraries were prepared by immunoSEQ multiplex PCR; TCRdb keeps only in-frame clonotypes and omits some of them. The table lists 13,000 or so clones, roughly 80% of them singletons. The TCR originated in an adult with an advanced solid tumor such as melanoma, head and neck, liver or kidney cancer. Sequences were derived from CD4+ or CD8+ T cells sorted from blood, sampled in a trial of the OX40 agonist ivuxolimab. The chain employs TRBV10-1 and TRBJ1-5, with a tentative D call TRBD1 (5 bases). CDR3 DNA: TGCGCCAGCAGTGCCAGGGAGGGTCAGCCCCAGCATTTT. Residues: CASSAREGQPQHF.